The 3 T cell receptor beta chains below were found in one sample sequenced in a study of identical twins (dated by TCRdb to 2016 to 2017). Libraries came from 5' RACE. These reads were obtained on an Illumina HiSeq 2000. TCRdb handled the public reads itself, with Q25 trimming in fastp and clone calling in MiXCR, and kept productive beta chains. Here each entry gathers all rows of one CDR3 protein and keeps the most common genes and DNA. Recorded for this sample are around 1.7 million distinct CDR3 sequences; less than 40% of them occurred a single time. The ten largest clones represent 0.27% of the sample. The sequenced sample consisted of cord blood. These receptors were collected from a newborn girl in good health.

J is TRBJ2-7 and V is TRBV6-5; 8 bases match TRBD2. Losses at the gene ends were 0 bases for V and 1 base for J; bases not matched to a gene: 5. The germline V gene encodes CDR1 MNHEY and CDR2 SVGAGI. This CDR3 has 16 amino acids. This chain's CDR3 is CASSYSRVAGSYEQYF. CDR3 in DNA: TGTGCCAGCAGTTACTCGAGGGTAGCGGGGTCCTACGAGCAGTACTTC.

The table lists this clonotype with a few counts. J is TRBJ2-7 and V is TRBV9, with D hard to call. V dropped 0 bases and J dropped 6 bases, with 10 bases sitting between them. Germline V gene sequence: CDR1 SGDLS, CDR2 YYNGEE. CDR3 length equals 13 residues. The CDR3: CASSVAPTREQYF. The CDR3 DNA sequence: TGTGCCAGCAGCGTAGCCCCTACTCGCGAGCAGTACTTC.

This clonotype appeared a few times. CDR3 coding DNA: TGTGCCAGCAGCTTACAGAGGGGGCATACCGGGGAGCTGTTTTTT. This gives the protein CASSLQRGHTGELFF. The chain employs TRBV3-1 and TRBJ2-2; 7 positions agree with TRBD1. CDR1 is LGHDT, CDR2 YNNKEL, per germline (reference sequence). The CDR3 extends over 15 amino acids. After removal of 5 bases from V and 5 bases from J, the junction contained 8 bases not matched to a gene.